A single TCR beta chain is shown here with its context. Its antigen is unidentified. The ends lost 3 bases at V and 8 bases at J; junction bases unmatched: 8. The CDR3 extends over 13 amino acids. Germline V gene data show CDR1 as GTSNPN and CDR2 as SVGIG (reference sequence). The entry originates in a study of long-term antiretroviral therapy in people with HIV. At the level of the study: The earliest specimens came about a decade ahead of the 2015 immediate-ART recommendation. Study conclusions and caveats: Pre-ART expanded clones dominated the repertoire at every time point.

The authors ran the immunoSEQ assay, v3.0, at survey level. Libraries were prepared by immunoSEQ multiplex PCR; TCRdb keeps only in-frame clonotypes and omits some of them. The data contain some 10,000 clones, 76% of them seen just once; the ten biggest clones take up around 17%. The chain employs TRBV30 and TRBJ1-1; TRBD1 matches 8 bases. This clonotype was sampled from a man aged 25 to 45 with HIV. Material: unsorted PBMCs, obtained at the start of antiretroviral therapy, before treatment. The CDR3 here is CAWRRGQGGEAFF. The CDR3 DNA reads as TGTGCCTGGAGGAGAGGACAGGGCGGCGAAGCTTTCTTT.